This TCR beta chain stems from a study of T cell repertoires in cytomegalovirus infection. Broader study findings: Identification of carriers of CMV plus the relevant HLA was achieved through cumulative public TCR beta family frequency.

Note on this clonotype: Its antigen is still unknown.

With 3 bases removed from V and 6 bases from J, the gap between germline ends came to 6 bases. The CDR3 spans 12 residues. Germline CDR1 reads SEHNR; CDR2 reads FQNEAQ (reference sequence). MiXCR was run by TCRdb on the reads, yielding one entry per CDR3 protein. The repertoire includes 300,000 to 400,000 distinct CDR3 sequences, 29% of them detected once, and 15% to 20% sits in the top ten. This TCR derives from a human donor in good health (CMV status not recorded). Some clones in this sample may be carry-over from other donors' samples. The chain is built from TRBV7-9 and TRBJ2-1; D gene ambiguous. The specimen was cultured PBMCs, collected from culture after CMV antigen stimulation. The CDR3 nucleotides read TGTGCCAGCAGCTTTTCCGGCAATGAGCAGTTCTTC. Translation: CASSFSGNEQFF.